Listed here is a single TCR beta chain. Its cognate antigen is unknown. The CDR3 runs to 15 residues. Per germline, CDR1 MNHEY and CDR2 SMNVEV (reference sequence). The data were obtained in a study of monozygotic twins with inflammatory bowel disease. Study findings and constraints: Patients with IBD had less TCRbeta diversity (inverse Simpson) than their healthy co-twins. Limited statistical power may explain no repertoire similarity difference between concordant and discordant twins.

Template switching incorporated UMIs with a 6-nucleotide sample barcode. Nested PCRs of roughly 15 and 9 cycles, two in total, were run on TCRalpha and TCRbeta cDNA. No DNA is given; TCRdb re-called the 5' RACE reads and lists each CDR3 protein once. The table lists about 380,000 distinct CDR3 sequences. The source of this sequence is a human donor with ulcerative colitis or Crohn's disease, or a healthy co-twin of an affected twin (not recorded which). The V gene is TRBV27, the J gene TRBJ1-1; TCRdb's D gene call, TRBD1, goes unchecked for lack of DNA. Material: blood. The CDR3 sequence is CASSRAGAGNTEAFF.